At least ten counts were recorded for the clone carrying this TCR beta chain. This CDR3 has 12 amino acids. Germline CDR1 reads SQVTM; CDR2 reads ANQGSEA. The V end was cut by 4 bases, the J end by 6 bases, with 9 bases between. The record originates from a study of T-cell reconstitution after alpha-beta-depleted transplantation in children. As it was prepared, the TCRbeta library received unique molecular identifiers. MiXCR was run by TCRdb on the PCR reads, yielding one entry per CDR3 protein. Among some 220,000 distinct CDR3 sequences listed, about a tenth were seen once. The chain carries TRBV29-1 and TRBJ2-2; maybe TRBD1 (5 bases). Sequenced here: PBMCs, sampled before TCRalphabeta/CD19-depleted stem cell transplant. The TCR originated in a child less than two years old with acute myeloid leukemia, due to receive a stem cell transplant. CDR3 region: CSVARGAGELFF. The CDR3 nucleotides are TGCAGCGTTGCTAGGGGTGCCGGGGAGCTGTTTTTT.